The present T cell receptor beta chain was sequenced within a study of control samples from healthy donors and cancer patients. The CDR3 extends over 14 amino acids. CDR1 and CDR2 from the germline V gene are LGHNA and YNFKEQ. Unmatched junction bases numbered 2, after V lost 0 bases and J lost 4 bases. Sequencing used immunoSEQ multiplex PCR; TCRdb keeps in-frame clones, though not all of them. The top ten clones hold roughly 3.3% of a sample with roughly 120,000 clones, 88% of them seen once. The chain couples TRBV4-2 to TRBJ1-2; 7 bases line up with TRBD1. Sequenced material: blood. The TCR sequence derives from a man aged 40-50 years in good health. CDR3 nucleotide sequence: TGTGCCAGCAGCCAAGAAGACAGGGCCTATGGCTACACCTTC. It codes for CASSQEDRAYGYTF.